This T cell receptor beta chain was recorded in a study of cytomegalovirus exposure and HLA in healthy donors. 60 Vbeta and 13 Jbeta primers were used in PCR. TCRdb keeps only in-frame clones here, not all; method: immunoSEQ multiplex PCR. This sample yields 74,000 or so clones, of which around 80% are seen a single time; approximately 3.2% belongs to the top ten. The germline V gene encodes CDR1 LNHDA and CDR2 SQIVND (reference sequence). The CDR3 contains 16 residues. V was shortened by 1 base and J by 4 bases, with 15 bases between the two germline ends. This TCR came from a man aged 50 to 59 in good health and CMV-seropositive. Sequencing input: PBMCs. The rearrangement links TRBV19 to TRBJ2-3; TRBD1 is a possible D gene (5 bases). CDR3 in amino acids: CASSIGEGVRADTQYF. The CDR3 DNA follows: TGTGCCAGTAGTATAGGGGAAGGGGTTCGGGCAGATACGCAGTATTTT.